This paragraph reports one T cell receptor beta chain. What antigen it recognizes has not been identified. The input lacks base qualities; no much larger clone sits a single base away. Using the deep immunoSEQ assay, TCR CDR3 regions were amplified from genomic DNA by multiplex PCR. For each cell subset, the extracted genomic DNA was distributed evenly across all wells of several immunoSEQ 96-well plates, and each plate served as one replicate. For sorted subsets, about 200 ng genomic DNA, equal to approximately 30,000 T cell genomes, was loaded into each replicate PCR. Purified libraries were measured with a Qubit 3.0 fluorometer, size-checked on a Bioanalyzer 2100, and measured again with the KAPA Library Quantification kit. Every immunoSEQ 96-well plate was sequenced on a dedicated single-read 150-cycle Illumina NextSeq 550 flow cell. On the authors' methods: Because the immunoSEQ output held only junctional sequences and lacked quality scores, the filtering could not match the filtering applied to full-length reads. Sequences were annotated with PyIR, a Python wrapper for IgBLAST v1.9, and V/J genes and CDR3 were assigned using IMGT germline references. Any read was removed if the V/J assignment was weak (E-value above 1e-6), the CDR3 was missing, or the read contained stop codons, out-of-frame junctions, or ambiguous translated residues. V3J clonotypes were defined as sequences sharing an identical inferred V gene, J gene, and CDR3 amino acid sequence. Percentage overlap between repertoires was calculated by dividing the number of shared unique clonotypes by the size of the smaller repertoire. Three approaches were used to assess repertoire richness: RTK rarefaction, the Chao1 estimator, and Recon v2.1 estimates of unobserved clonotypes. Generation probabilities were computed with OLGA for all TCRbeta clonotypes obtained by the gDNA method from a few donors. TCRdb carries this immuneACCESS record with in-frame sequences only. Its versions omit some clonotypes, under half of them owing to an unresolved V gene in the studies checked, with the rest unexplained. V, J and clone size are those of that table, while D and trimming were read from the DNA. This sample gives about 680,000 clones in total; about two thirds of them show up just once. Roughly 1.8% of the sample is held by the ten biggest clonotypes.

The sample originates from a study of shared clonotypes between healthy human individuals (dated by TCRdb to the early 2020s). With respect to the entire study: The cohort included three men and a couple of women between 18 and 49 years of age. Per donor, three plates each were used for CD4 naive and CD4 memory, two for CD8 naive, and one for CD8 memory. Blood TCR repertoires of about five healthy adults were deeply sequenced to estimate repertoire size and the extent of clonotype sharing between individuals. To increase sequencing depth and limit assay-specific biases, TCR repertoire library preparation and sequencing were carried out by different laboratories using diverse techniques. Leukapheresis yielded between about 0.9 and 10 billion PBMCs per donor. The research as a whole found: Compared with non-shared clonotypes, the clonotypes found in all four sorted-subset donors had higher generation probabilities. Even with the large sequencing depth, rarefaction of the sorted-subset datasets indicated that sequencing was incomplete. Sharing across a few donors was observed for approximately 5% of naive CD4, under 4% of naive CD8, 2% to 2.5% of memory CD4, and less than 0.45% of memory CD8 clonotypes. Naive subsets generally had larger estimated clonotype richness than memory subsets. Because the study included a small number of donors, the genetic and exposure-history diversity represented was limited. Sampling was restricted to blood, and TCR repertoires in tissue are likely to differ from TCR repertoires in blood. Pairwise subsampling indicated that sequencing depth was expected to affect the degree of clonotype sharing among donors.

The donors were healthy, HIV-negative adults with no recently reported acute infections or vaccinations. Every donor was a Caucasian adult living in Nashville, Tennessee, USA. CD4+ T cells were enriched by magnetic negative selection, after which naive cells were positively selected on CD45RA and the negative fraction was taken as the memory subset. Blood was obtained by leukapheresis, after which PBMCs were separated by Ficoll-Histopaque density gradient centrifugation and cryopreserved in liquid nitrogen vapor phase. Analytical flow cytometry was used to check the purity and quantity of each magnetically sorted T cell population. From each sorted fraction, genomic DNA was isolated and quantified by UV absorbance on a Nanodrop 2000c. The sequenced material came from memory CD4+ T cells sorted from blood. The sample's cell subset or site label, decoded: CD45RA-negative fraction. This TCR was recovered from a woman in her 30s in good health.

DNA sequence: TGTGCCAGCAGTTCCCAGCGGGAGGGCCTCAATGAGCAGTTCTTC. It specifies CASSSQREGLNEQFF. Recombination joined TRBV28 with TRBJ2-1; 10 central nucleotides agree with TRBD2. The CDR3 holds 15 amino acids from the cysteine to the phenylalanine. Only the CDR3 portion is preserved as DNA: 45 bases, with reading frame beginning at the first base. Here V drops 4 bases and J drops 6 bases, and the junction holds 6 bases not matched to any gene. The germline V gene encodes CDR1 MDHEN and CDR2 SYDVKM.